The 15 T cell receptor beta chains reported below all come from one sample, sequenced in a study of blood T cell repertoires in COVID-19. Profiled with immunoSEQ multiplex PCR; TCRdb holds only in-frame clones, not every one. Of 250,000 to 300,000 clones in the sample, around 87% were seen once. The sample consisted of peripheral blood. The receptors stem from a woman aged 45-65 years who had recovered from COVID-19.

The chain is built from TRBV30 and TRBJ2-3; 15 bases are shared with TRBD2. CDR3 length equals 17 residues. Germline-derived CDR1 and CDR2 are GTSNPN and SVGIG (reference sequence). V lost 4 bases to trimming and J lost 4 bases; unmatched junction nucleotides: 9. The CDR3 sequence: CAWTGIGLAGGADTQYF. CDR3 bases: TGTGCCTGGACCGGAATTGGACTAGCGGGAGGGGCAGATACGCAGTATTTT.

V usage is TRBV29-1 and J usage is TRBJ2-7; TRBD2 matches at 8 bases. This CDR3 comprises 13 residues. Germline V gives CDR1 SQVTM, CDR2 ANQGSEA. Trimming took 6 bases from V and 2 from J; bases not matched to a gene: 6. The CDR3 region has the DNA TGCAGCGTCGGGAGGGGACTAACCTACGAGCAGTACTTC. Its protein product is CSVGRGLTYEQYF.

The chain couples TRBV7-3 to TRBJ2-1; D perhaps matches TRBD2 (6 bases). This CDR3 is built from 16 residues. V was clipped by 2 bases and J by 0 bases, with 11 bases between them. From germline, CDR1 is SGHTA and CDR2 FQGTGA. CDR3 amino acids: CASSLAGPSSYNEQFF. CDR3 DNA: TGTGCCAGCAGCTTAGCGGGGCCAAGCTCCTACAATGAGCAGTTCTTC.

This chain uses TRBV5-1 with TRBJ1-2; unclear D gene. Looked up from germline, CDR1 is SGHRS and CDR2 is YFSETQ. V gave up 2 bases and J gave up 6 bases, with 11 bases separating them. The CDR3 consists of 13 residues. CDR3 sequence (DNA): TGCGCCAGCAGCTTCGGGGAGGCTAATGGCTACACCTTC. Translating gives CASSFGEANGYTF.

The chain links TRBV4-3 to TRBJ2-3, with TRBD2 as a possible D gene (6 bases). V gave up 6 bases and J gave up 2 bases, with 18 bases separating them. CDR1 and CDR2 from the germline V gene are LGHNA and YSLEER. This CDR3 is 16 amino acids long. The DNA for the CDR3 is TGCGCCAGCAGTTCAAGGAGGGAGTACCCCACAGATACGCAGTATTTT. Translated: CASSSRREYPTDTQYF.

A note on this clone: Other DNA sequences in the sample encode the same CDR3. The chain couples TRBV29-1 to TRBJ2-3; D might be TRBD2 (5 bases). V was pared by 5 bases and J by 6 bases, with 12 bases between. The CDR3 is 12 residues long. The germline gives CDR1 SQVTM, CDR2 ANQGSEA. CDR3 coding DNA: TGCAGCGTTCGAGCAGCGGCCGATACGCAGTATTTT. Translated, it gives CSVRAAADTQYF.

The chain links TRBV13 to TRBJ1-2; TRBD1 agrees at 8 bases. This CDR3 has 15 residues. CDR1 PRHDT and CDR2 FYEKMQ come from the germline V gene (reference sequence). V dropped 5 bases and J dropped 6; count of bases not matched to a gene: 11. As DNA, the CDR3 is TGTGCCAGCAGCCCACAGACAGGGGAGACGGATGGCTACACCTTC. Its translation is CASSPQTGETDGYTF.

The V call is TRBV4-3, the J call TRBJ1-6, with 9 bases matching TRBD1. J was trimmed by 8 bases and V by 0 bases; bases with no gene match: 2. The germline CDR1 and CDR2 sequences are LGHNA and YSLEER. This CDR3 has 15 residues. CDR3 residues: CASSQDRDRDSPLHF. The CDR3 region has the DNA TGCGCCAGCAGCCAAGACCGGGACAGGGATTCACCCCTCCACTTT.

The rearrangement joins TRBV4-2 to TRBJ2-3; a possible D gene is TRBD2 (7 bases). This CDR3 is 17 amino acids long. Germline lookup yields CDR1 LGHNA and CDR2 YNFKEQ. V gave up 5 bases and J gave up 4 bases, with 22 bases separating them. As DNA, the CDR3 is TGTGCCAGCAGCTCAAATGAGGGGGAGGGCCTCGCAGATACGCAGTATTTT. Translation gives CASSSNEGEGLADTQYF.

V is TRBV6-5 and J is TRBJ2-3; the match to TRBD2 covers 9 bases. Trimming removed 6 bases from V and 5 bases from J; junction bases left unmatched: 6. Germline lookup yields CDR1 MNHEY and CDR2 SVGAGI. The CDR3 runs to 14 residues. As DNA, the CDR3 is TGTGCCAGCAGCCGAAAGACTAGCGGAGATACGCAGTATTTT. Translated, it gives CASSRKTSGDTQYF.

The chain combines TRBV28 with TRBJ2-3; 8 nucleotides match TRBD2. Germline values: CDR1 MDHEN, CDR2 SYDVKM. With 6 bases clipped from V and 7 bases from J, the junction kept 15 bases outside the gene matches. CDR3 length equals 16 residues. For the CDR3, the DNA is TGTGCCAGCAGCCAGCATAGCGGGACCCCCCCCAATACGCAGTATTTT. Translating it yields CASSQHSGTPPNTQYF.

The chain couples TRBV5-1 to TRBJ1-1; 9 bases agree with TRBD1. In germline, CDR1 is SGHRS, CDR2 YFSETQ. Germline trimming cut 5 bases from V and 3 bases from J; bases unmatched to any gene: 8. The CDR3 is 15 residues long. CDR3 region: CASRKGTGRYTEAFF. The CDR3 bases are TGCGCCAGCAGAAAGGGGACAGGGCGTTACACTGAAGCTTTCTTT.

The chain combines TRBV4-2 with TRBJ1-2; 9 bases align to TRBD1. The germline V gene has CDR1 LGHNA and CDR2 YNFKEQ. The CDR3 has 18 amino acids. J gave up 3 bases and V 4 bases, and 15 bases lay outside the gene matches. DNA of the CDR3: TGTGCCAGCAGCCCCCGCTCGACCGGACAGGGGCAATACTATGGCTACACCTTC. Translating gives CASSPRSTGQGQYYGYTF.

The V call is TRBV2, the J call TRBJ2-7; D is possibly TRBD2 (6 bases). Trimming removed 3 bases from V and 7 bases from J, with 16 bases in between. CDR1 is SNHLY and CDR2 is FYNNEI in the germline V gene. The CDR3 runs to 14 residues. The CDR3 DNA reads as TGTGCCAGCAGTGACCTAGCGAGGAGTTATGAGCAGTACTTC. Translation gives CASSDLARSYEQYF.

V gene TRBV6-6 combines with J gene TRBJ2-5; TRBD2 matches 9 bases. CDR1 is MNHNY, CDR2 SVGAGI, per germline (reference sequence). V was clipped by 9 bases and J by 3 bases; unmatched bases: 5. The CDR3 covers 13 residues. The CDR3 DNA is TGTGCCAGTGTGGTAGCGGGAGAAGAGACCCAGTACTTC. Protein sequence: CASVVAGEETQYF.